This T cell receptor beta chain was sequenced in a study of PD-1 blockade in classical Hodgkin lymphoma. Profiled with immunoSEQ multiplex PCR; TCRdb holds only in-frame clones, not every one. The table lists more than 25,000 clones, 80% to 90% of them singletons. Relapse was seen in all patients after autologous stem cell transplantation, and brentuximab vedotin exposure was variable. Regarding the study as a whole: Similar baseline diversity was found in complete responders and newly diagnosed patients.

Concerning this clone: Its antigen is not identified.

V lost 7 bases and J lost 1; bases outside the gene matches: 5. Germline lookup yields CDR1 ENHRY and CDR2 SYGVKD. This CDR3 spans 14 amino acids. The clonotype originates from a human donor with classical Hodgkin lymphoma. The chain uses TRBV10-3 and TRBJ2-3; the match to TRBD1 covers 7 bases. Sequencing was performed on peripheral blood mononuclear cells (PBMCs), taken at baseline. CDR3 bases: TGTGCCATCAACCAAGGGGGCGGCACAGATACGCAGTATTTT. It translates to CAINQGGGTDTQYF.